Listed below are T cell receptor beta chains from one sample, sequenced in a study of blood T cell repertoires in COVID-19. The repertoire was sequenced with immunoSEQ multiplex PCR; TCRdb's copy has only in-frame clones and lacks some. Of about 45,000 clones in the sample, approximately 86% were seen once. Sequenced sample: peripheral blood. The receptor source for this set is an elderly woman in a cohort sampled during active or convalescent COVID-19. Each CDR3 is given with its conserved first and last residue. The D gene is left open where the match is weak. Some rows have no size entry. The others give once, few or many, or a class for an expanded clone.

CASSPGTRELYF | TGTGCCAGCAGTCCCGGGACTCGTGAATTGTACTTC | TRBJ2-4 | 12 | - | - | TRBV12-3/TRBV12-4
CASSYLDNQPQHF | TGTGCCAGCAGTTACTTAGATAATCAGCCCCAGCATTTT | TRBJ1-5 | 13 | - | few | TRBV6-2/TRBV6-3
CASRVVGQPQHF | TGTGCCAGTAGGGTCGTGGGCCAGCCCCAGCATTTT | TRBJ1-5 | 12 | - | - | TRBV19
CASSLSPRLAGGLAQYF | TGTGCCAGCAGTTTGTCCCCCCGACTAGCCGGAGGACTAGCGCAGTATTTT | TRBJ2-3 | 17 | TRBD2 | once | TRBV27
CASRDPGDYGYTF | TGCGCCAGCAGGGATCCAGGGGACTATGGCTACACCTTC | TRBJ1-2 | 13 | - | once | TRBV10-2
CASSLAMTSMGRGTYEQYF | TGTGCCAGCAGCTTAGCGATGACTTCTATGGGCCGGGGAACCTACGAGCAGTACTTC | TRBJ2-7 | 19 | - | - | TRBV7-2
CASRIRGGLNTEAFF | TGTGCCAGCAGGATCAGAGGGGGCCTGAACACTGAAGCTTTCTTT | TRBJ1-1 | 15 | TRBD1 | medium-sized | TRBV13
CASSLAFGTDEAFF | TGTGCCAGCAGCTTAGCCTTTGGGACAGATGAAGCTTTCTTT | TRBJ1-1 | 14 | TRBD1 | - | TRBV7-9
CASSQDPSAGDTGELFF | TGTGCCAGCAGCCAAGATCCCAGCGCGGGGGACACCGGGGAGCTGTTTTTT | TRBJ2-2 | 17 | TRBD2 | - | TRBV4-2
CASSPQGAGNQPQHF | TGTGCCAGCAGCCCTCAGGGGGCGGGAAATCAGCCCCAGCATTTT | TRBJ1-5 | 15 | TRBD1 | - | TRBV16
CASSPDRGTSYEQYF | TGCGCCAGCAGCCCCGACAGGGGTACCTCCTACGAGCAGTACTTC | TRBJ2-7 | 15 | TRBD1 | - | TRBV10-1